The rows below give T cell receptor beta chains drawn from one sample of a study of spatial heterogeneity in lung cancer. MiXCR, run by TCRdb on the 5' RACE reads, gives a single entry per CDR3 protein. The sample has some 2,100 distinct CDR3 sequences; 2% to 2.5% are singletons. This specimen consisted of lung tumor tissue, obtained at surgery. The receptors here all came from a male donor with early-stage non-small cell lung cancer. Each CDR3 is given with its conserved first and last residue. Fields, in order: J gene, CDR3 length, V gene, D gene, clone size, CDR3 DNA, CDR3 protein. D genes are given only for firm matches. Clone size, where shown, is once, few, many, or a class for clones that have expanded.

j_call: TRBJ1-2; cdr3_length: 17; v_call: TRBV24-1; d_call: TRBD1; clone_size: medium-sized; cdr3_nt: TGTGCCACCAGTGATACCGGGACAGGACCTGGGAGCTATGGCTACACCTTC; cdr3_aa: CATSDTGTGPGSYGYTF
j_call: TRBJ2-7; cdr3_length: 13; v_call: TRBV2; d_call: -; clone_size: medium-sized; cdr3_nt: TGTGCCAGCAGTGAGGGCTCCGGTCGGTCGCAGTACTTC; cdr3_aa: CASSEGSGRSQYF
j_call: TRBJ1-1; cdr3_length: 15; v_call: TRBV19; d_call: TRBD1; clone_size: medium-sized; cdr3_nt: TGTGCCAGTAGTATGCACAGGGGTTTGAGCACTGAAGCTTTCTTT; cdr3_aa: CASSMHRGLSTEAFF
j_call: TRBJ1-4; cdr3_length: 12; v_call: TRBV5-6; d_call: -; clone_size: medium-sized; cdr3_nt: TGTGCCAGCAGCTTTGGACAGGAAAAACTGTTTTTT; cdr3_aa: CASSFGQEKLFF
j_call: TRBJ1-5; cdr3_length: 15; v_call: TRBV19; d_call: -; clone_size: medium-sized; cdr3_nt: TGTGCCAGTAGTTTTGGAGGGTTGAGCAATCAGCCCCAGCATTTT; cdr3_aa: CASSFGGLSNQPQHF
j_call: TRBJ2-2; cdr3_length: 13; v_call: TRBV29-1; d_call: -; clone_size: many; cdr3_nt: TGCAGCGTTGGGGTGTTGGGAACCGGGGAGCTGTTTTTT; cdr3_aa: CSVGVLGTGELFF
j_call: TRBJ2-7; cdr3_length: 12; v_call: TRBV20-1; d_call: -; clone_size: large; cdr3_nt: TGCAGTGCTAGAGATTACGGCTACGAGCAGTACTTC; cdr3_aa: CSARDYGYEQYF
j_call: TRBJ2-7; cdr3_length: 15; v_call: TRBV6-5; d_call: TRBD2; clone_size: many; cdr3_nt: TGTGCCAGCAGCACTAGCGGGGGGCCGGTCTACGAGCAGTACTTC; cdr3_aa: CASSTSGGPVYEQYF
j_call: TRBJ2-7; cdr3_length: 12; v_call: TRBV30; d_call: -; clone_size: medium-sized; cdr3_nt: TGTGCCTGGAGTTTGAGGCTTAACGAGCAGTACTTC; cdr3_aa: CAWSLRLNEQYF
j_call: TRBJ2-3; cdr3_length: 16; v_call: TRBV7-9; d_call: -; clone_size: -; cdr3_nt: TGTGCCAGCAGCTTTAGGGGAGGGGGTCGGACAGATACGCAGTATTTT; cdr3_aa: CASSFRGGGRTDTQYF
j_call: TRBJ2-3; cdr3_length: 13; v_call: TRBV15; d_call: -; clone_size: medium-sized; cdr3_nt: TGTGCCACCAGCCCCCGGGAAACAGATACGCAGTATTTT; cdr3_aa: CATSPRETDTQYF
j_call: TRBJ2-1; cdr3_length: 15; v_call: TRBV3-1; d_call: -; clone_size: medium-sized; cdr3_nt: TGTGCCAGCAGCCGTACTAGCAGTGGCTACAATGAGCAGTTCTTC; cdr3_aa: CASSRTSSGYNEQFF
j_call: TRBJ2-1; cdr3_length: 14; v_call: TRBV10-3; d_call: TRBD1; clone_size: large; cdr3_nt: TGTGCCAACCAGGGGGGGACAGGGTCCAATGAGCAGTTCTTC; cdr3_aa: CANQGGTGSNEQFF
j_call: TRBJ2-1; cdr3_length: 15; v_call: TRBV25-1; d_call: TRBD1; clone_size: large; cdr3_nt: TGTGCCAGCAGTGAATGGGACAGGGGCAGGGATGAGCAGTTCTTC; cdr3_aa: CASSEWDRGRDEQFF
j_call: TRBJ1-2; cdr3_length: 15; v_call: TRBV19; d_call: -; clone_size: many; cdr3_nt: TGTGCCAGTAGTCCAACGGCTACCCGAGGAGATGGCTACACCTTC; cdr3_aa: CASSPTATRGDGYTF
j_call: TRBJ1-3; cdr3_length: 13; v_call: TRBV27; d_call: TRBD1; clone_size: large; cdr3_nt: TGTGCCAGCAGGACTTTACAGGGGAGCACCATATATTTT; cdr3_aa: CASRTLQGSTIYF
j_call: TRBJ1-1; cdr3_length: 14; v_call: TRBV6-1; d_call: -; clone_size: large; cdr3_nt: TGTGCCAGCAGGGGCAGTAAGATGAACACTGAAGCTTTCTTT; cdr3_aa: CASRGSKMNTEAFF
j_call: TRBJ2-7; cdr3_length: 14; v_call: TRBV28; d_call: -; clone_size: medium-sized; cdr3_nt: TGTGCCAGCAGTTTCAACCAGTTTCCGTACGAGCAGTACTTC; cdr3_aa: CASSFNQFPYEQYF
j_call: TRBJ1-1; cdr3_length: 15; v_call: TRBV20-1; d_call: TRBD1; clone_size: medium-sized; cdr3_nt: TGCAGTGCTTGGACAGGGACTAGACGGAACACTGAAGCTTTCTTT; cdr3_aa: CSAWTGTRRNTEAFF
j_call: TRBJ2-1; cdr3_length: 14; v_call: TRBV20-1; d_call: TRBD2; clone_size: many; cdr3_nt: TGCAGTGCTAGGCTAGCGGGGTGCACAAATGAGCAGTTCTTC; cdr3_aa: CSARLAGCTNEQFF
j_call: TRBJ2-1; cdr3_length: 12; v_call: TRBV12-3/TRBV12-4; d_call: -; clone_size: medium-sized; cdr3_nt: TGTGCCAGCAGTCTATCACGGACTGAGCAGTTCTTC; cdr3_aa: CASSLSRTEQFF
j_call: TRBJ1-5; cdr3_length: 12; v_call: TRBV20-1; d_call: -; clone_size: medium-sized; cdr3_nt: TGCAGTGCTAGCGTGGGTTATCAGCCCCAGCATTTT; cdr3_aa: CSASVGYQPQHF
j_call: TRBJ2-5; cdr3_length: 17; v_call: TRBV10-1; d_call: -; clone_size: medium-sized; cdr3_nt: TGCGCCAGCAGTGAGTCGAGTCCTCCGAAGGGCCAAGAGACCCAGTACTTC; cdr3_aa: CASSESSPPKGQETQYF